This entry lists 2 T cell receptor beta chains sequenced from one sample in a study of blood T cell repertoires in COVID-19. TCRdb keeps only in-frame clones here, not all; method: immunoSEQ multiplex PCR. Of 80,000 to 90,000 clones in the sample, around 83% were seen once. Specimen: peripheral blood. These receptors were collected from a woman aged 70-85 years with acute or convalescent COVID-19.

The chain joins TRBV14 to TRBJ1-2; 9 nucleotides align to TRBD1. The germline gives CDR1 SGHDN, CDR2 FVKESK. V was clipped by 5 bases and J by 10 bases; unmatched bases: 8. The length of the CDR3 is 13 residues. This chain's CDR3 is CASSLQGAQLYTF. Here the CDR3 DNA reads TGTGCCAGCAGCTTACAGGGGGCCCAACTCTACACCTTC.

In DNA, the CDR3 is TGTGCCAGCAGCTTCCGTTTTTCTGGGGCCAACGTCCTGACTTTC. Its protein product is CASSFRFSGANVLTF. The chain employs TRBV11-3 and TRBJ2-6; no definite D call. CDR1 SGHNT and CDR2 YENEEA come from the germline V gene. The CDR3 sequence is 15 residues long. V lost 3 bases and J lost 1, with 7 bases in between.